The clone carrying this T cell receptor beta chain has a single count. Antigen: not known. This entry comes from a study of T-cell reconstitution after alpha-beta-depleted transplantation in children. Study findings and constraints: Reported findings indicate that, about two months after transplant, alpha-beta T cells came from several hundred expanded clones, which were derived from non-depleted graft cells. At one year after transplant, newly produced T cells mostly accounted for T-cell counts and diversity. Day-60 TCRbeta diversity that was high in some patients was derived from surviving recipient T cells and thymic progenitors.

Trimming cost V 4 bases and J 3 bases, with 17 bases left between them. Germline V gives CDR1 SGHRS, CDR2 YFSETQ. The CDR3 covers 15 residues. Library preparation (for TCRbeta) was performed with unique molecular identifiers. MiXCR, applied by TCRdb to the PCR reads, yields one record per CDR3 protein. The sample lists about 980,000 distinct CDR3 sequences, 25% to 30% seen once, with roughly 28% in the top ten. The material was PBMCs, mostly from graft donor cells, obtained 360 days after TCRalphabeta/CD19-depleted stem cell transplant. This chain links TRBV5-1 with TRBJ2-7; perhaps TRBD2 as D (6 bases). This TCR came from a boy under two years old who had a stem cell transplant for SCID, so the T cells may come from the graft donor. The CDR3, as DNA: TGCGCCAGCAGCCTGTTGGGGGGATTAAACTACGAGCAGTACTTC. It translates to CASSLLGGLNYEQYF. The full variable domain, in which reference TRBV5-1 and TRBJ2-7 provide the parts outside the CDR3, is KAGVTQTPRYLIKTRGQQVTLSCSPISGHRSVSWYQQTPGQGLQFLFEYFSETQRNKGNFPGRFSGRQFSNSRSEMNVSTLELGDSALYLCASSLLGGLNYEQYFGPGTRLTVT.